The 21 T cell receptor beta chains below come from one sample, sequenced in a study of identical twins (dated by TCRdb to about 2016). The library was made by 5' RACE. For sequencing, an Illumina HiSeq 2000 was employed. TCRdb reran the public reads through fastp at Q25 and MiXCR, keeping productive beta chains. Rows are combined by CDR3 protein, so each entry shows the most common genes and DNA. For this sample there are a few hundred thousand distinct CDR3 sequences; about 10% appear just once. 8% to 10% of the sample is taken by the ten largest. Input material: naive T cells sorted from blood. The sample's cell subset or site label, in plain terms: cells isolated with a human naive T-cell isolation kit. The origin of the receptors is a woman aged 45 to 65 in good health.

This clonotype appeared a few times. The J gene is TRBJ1-1, the V gene TRBV6-2 or TRBV6-3, with 7 bases that match TRBD1. The CDR3 has 15 residues. Losses at the gene ends were 6 bases for V and 5 bases for J; bases not matched to a gene: 12. CDR1 and CDR2 (germline): MNHEY, SVGEGT. The CDR3 DNA reads TGTGCCAGCAGGTCGGGAGACAGGGTGTGGACTGAAGCTTTCTTT. This translates into CASRSGDRVWTEAFF.

This rearrangement joins TRBV12-3 or TRBV12-4 to TRBJ2-3; 14 nucleotides agree with TRBD2. The junction had 8 bases not matched to a gene; V was cut back by 6 bases and J by 9 bases. The CDR3 runs to 15 residues. CDR3 in DNA: TGTGCCAGCAGCCCGACTAGCGGGAGGGCCGAGACGCAGTATTTT. Residues: CASSPTSGRAETQYF.

The J gene is TRBJ1-2, the V gene TRBV3-1; D is perhaps TRBD1 (6 bases). CDR3 length: 13 amino acids. Trimming took 3 bases from V and 10 from J, leaving 15 bases between them. Looked up from germline, CDR1 is LGHDT and CDR2 is YNNKEL (reference sequence). CDR3 protein: CASSQWAGEDYTF. CDR3 in DNA: TGTGCCAGCAGCCAGTGGGCAGGGGAGGACTACACCTTC.

This clonotype appeared a few times. The chain couples TRBV6-5 to TRBJ2-7; TRBD1 aligns across 9 bases. V dropped 8 bases and J dropped 3; count of bases not matched to a gene: 8. This CDR3 is 14 amino acids long. Germline V gives CDR1 MNHEY, CDR2 SVGAGI. DNA for the CDR3: TGTGCCAGCTTCCGCGGGACAGGGATCTACGAGCAGTACTTC. This codes for CASFRGTGIYEQYF.

This clonotype has only a few counts. The rearrangement uses TRBV11-3 and TRBJ2-1, with unresolved D. CDR3 length: 14 amino acids. CDR1 SGHNT and CDR2 YENEEA come from the germline V gene. V shed 0 bases and J shed 6 bases, with 9 bases lying between them. Here the CDR3 DNA reads TGTGCCAGCAGCTTAGAGATAGGATCCAATGAGCAGTTCTTC. As protein: CASSLEIGSNEQFF.

The chain couples TRBV7-3 to TRBJ1-6; a possible D gene is TRBD1 (5 bases). Trimming took off 2 bases at V and 9 bases at J, with 17 bases between the two ends. CDR1 and CDR2 (germline): SGHTA, FQGTGA. There are 16 residues in the CDR3. The CDR3 DNA is TGTGCCAGCAGCTTAGTGCAGAGGGGAAGTAGTTCACCCCTCCACTTT. Translated: CASSLVQRGSSSPLHF.

This chain connects TRBV2 to TRBJ1-4, with D possibly being TRBD1 (6 bases). The CDR3 is made up of 15 amino acids. Germline V gene lookup returns CDR1 SNHLY and CDR2 FYNNEI. The V end lost 7 bases, the J end lost 8 bases, and 20 bases lay between the germline ends. The CDR3 region has the DNA TGTGCCAGCAAAGAAGGGGGGGTAGAAAAAGAAAAACTGTTTTTT. Its translation: CASKEGGVEKEKLFF. The whole variable domain, remainder taken from reference TRBV2 and TRBJ1-4, is EPEVTQTPSHQVTQMGQEVILRCVPISNHLYFYWYRQILGQKVEFLVSFYNNEISEKSEIFDDQFSVERPDGSNFTLKIRSTKLEDSAMYFCASKEGGVEKEKLFFGSGTQLSVL.

This clonotype was recorded a few times. This chain uses TRBV27 with TRBJ2-6; 7 bases align to TRBD1. From germline, CDR1 is MNHEY and CDR2 SMNVEV (reference sequence). The ends lost 0 bases at V and 2 bases at J; junction bases unmatched: 10. CDR3 length: 19 amino acids. CDR3 nucleotides: TGTGCCAGCAGTTTATCGAGTACCAAACAGGGGACTGGGGCCAACGTCCTGACTTTC. Protein sequence: CASSLSSTKQGTGANVLTF.

This clonotype was seen many times. One junction end disagrees with the germline gene, perhaps due to a read error. The rearrangement uses TRBV12-3 or TRBV12-4 and TRBJ2-4; the D call may be TRBD1 or TRBD2 (6 bases each). The CDR3 loop spans 14 amino acids. As DNA, the CDR3 is TGTGCCAGCAGTTCCTCGGGGGCCACAAACATTCAGTACTTC. Translation gives CASSSSGATNIQYF.

This clonotype was seen a handful of times. The CDR3 coding sequence is TGTGCCAGCAGCTTTTTACCGGGACACAACTACAATGAGCAGTTCTTC. This encodes CASSFLPGHNYNEQFF. The chain links TRBV7-8 to TRBJ2-1; maybe TRBD1 (6 bases). This CDR3 has 16 residues. Trimming pared 3 bases from V and 3 bases from J, leaving 15 bases between. Per germline, CDR1 SGHVS and CDR2 FQNEAQ.

In this sample, this clonotype turned up a few times. The V call is TRBV4-1, the J call TRBJ2-3; D not certain. The CDR3 runs to 13 residues. Per the germline V gene, CDR1 is MGHRA and CDR2 is YSYEKL. The V gene lost 1 base and the J gene lost 4 bases, with 6 bases spanning the gap. The CDR3 region has the DNA TGCGCCAGCAGCCAAGTTGATCCAGATACGCAGTATTTT. Its translation is CASSQVDPDTQYF.

This clonotype appeared many times. V is TRBV24-1 and J is TRBJ2-1; D is unresolved. The V end lost 4 bases, the J end lost 5 bases, and 11 bases lay between the germline ends. CDR3 size: 14 residues. Germline V lookup: CDR1 KGHDR, CDR2 SFDVKD. CDR3 amino acids: CATSDSGQDNEQFF. CDR3 in DNA: TGTGCCACCAGTGACTCCGGTCAGGACAATGAGCAGTTCTTC.

This clonotype has just a few counts. The chain joins TRBV6-1 to TRBJ1-5; 7 bases are shared with TRBD1. The CDR3 is 15 amino acids. Losses at the gene ends were 5 bases for V and 3 bases for J; bases not matched to a gene: 7. CDR1 and CDR2 from the germline V gene are MNHNS and SASEGT. CDR3 DNA sequence: TGTGCCAGCAGTTTAGGACAGGTGTTCAATCAGCCCCAGCATTTT. This codes for CASSLGQVFNQPQHF.

This CDR3 reads CATGSGLFNEQFF. The CDR3, as DNA: TGTGCCACCGGCTCCGGGTTGTTTAATGAGCAGTTCTTC. The chain carries TRBV24-1 and TRBJ2-1; D ambiguous. Per the germline V gene, CDR1 is KGHDR and CDR2 is SFDVKD. Trimming stripped 9 bases from V and 7 bases from J, with 15 bases between. The CDR3 has 13 residues.

In this sample, this clonotype turned up a few times. V gene TRBV11-2 combines with J gene TRBJ2-2, with D hard to call. CDR1 is SGHAT and CDR2 is FQNNGV in the germline V gene. The V and J ends lost 3 bases and 6 bases respectively, with 8 bases between them. This CDR3 region has 13 residues. CDR3 loop: CASSFSGSGELFF. CDR3 nucleotides: TGTGCCAGCAGCTTCTCCGGGTCCGGGGAGCTGTTTTTT.

This clonotype was counted many times. The chain has TRBV5-1 and TRBJ2-1; D may correspond to TRBD1 or TRBD2 (5 bases each). Looked up from germline, CDR1 is SGHRS and CDR2 is YFSETQ. V was shortened by 4 bases and J by 4 bases, with 12 bases between the two germline ends. This CDR3 has 14 amino acids. The CDR3: CASSMSGTYNEQFF. In nucleotides, the CDR3 is TGCGCCAGCAGCATGTCCGGGACGTACAATGAGCAGTTCTTC. Complete variable domain (other parts from reference TRBV5-1 and TRBJ2-1): KAGVTQTPRYLIKTRGQQVTLSCSPISGHRSVSWYQQTPGQGLQFLFEYFSETQRNKGNFPGRFSGRQFSNSRSEMNVSTLELGDSALYLCASSMSGTYNEQFFGPGTRLTVL.

The chain has TRBV7-9 and TRBJ2-3, with 10 bases fitting TRBD2. The germline CDR1 and CDR2 sequences are SEHNR and FQNEAQ (reference sequence). Losses at the gene ends were 1 base for V and 6 bases for J; bases not matched to a gene: 1. The CDR3 has 14 residues. CDR3 loop: CASSLGTSGDTQYF. CDR3 bases: TGTGCCAGCAGCTTAGGGACTAGCGGTGATACGCAGTATTTT.

This clonotype was counted a single time. The chain links TRBV2 to TRBJ2-1, with D perhaps matching TRBD2 (5 bases). Germline CDR1 is SNHLY and CDR2 is FYNNEI. With 7 bases removed from V and 11 bases from J, the gap between germline ends came to 24 bases. The CDR3 covers 15 residues. This chain's CDR3 is CASTGGGSAARKQFF. CDR3 in DNA: TGTGCCAGCACCGGAGGTGGGAGCGCGGCGCGGAAGCAGTTCTTC.

The genes are TRBV29-1 and TRBJ2-3; 11 bases fit TRBD2. V was pared by 7 bases and J by 5 bases, with 14 bases of the junction left unmatched. The CDR3 has 16 residues. Germline loops: CDR1 SQVTM, CDR2 ANQGSEA. CDR3 protein: CSGGRLAGGRGDTQYF. DNA for the CDR3: TGCAGCGGGGGCCGTCTAGCGGGAGGAAGGGGAGATACGCAGTATTTT.

This clonotype was detected a few times. V is TRBV12-3 or TRBV12-4 and J is TRBJ2-1, with TRBD2 identical over 13 bases. CDR3 length: 17 residues. V was clipped by 3 bases and J by 5 bases; unmatched bases: 7. The CDR3 reads CASSFALAGGGDNEQFF. The CDR3 DNA follows: TGTGCCAGCAGTTTTGCACTAGCGGGAGGGGGGGACAATGAGCAGTTCTTC.

This clonotype was seen a handful of times. The V and J genes are TRBV7-9 and TRBJ2-1, with 14 bases lining up with TRBD2. This CDR3 region has 16 residues. Germline V gives CDR1 SEHNR, CDR2 FQNEAQ (reference sequence). The V gene end was trimmed by 5 bases and the J gene end by 8 bases; junction bases not matched to a gene: 8. CDR3 loop: CASSPRTSGRSYEQFF. The DNA for the CDR3 is TGTGCCAGCAGCCCGCGGACTAGCGGGAGGAGCTATGAGCAGTTCTTC.